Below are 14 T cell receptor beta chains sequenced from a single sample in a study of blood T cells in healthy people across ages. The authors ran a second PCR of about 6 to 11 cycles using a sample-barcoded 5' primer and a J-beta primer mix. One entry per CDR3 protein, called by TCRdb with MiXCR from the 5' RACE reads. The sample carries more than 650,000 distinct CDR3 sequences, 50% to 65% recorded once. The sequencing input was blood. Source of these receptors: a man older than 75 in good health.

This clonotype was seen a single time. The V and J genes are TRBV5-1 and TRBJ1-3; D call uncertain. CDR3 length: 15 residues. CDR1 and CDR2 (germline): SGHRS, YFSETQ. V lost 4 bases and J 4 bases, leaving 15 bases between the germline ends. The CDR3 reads CASSPLTGRGNTIYF. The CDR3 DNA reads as TGCGCCAGCAGCCCCCTCACTGGACGGGGAAACACCATATATTTT.

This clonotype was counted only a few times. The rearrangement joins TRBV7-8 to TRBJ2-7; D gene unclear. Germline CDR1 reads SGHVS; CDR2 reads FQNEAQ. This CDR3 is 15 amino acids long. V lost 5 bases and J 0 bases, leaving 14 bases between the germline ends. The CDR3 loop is CASSLAGLSSYEQYF. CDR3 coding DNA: TGTGCCAGCAGCCTTGCTGGCTTATCCTCCTACGAGCAGTACTTC.

In DNA, the CDR3 is TGTGCCAGCAGACTAGGGTCCTACAATGAGCAGTACTTC. This codes for CASRLGSYNEQYF. The chain combines TRBV28 with TRBJ2-5; maybe TRBD2 (5 bases). The CDR3 is 13 amino acids. Trimming took 6 bases from V and 11 from J, leaving 19 bases between them. Germline V gives CDR1 MDHEN, CDR2 SYDVKM.

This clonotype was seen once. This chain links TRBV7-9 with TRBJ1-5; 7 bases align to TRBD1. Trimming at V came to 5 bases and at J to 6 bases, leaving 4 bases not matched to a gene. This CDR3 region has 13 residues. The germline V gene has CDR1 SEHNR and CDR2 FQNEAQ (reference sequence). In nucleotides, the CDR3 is TGTGCCAGCAGCCCACAGGGGTTTCAGCCCCAGCATTTT. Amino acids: CASSPQGFQPQHF. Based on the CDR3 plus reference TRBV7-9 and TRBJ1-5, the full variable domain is DTGVSQNPRHKITKRGQNVTFRCDPISEHNRLYWYRQTLGQGPEFLTYFQNEAQLEKSRLLSDRFSAERPKGSFSTLEIQRTEQGDSAMYLCASSPQGFQPQHFGDGTRLSIL.

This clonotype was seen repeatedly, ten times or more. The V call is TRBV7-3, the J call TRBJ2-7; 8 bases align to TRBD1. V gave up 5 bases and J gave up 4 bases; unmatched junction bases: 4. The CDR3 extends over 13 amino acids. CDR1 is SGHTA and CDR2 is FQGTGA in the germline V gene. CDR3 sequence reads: CASSPTGGYEQYF. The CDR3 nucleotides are TGTGCCAGCAGCCCAACAGGGGGGTACGAGCAGTACTTC.

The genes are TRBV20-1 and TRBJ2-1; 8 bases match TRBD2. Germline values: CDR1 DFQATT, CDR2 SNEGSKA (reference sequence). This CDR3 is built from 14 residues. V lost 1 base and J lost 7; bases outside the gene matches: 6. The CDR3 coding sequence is TGCAGTGCTAGAGCGGGAGGGCCCTCGAATGAGCAGTTCTTC. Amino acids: CSARAGGPSNEQFF.

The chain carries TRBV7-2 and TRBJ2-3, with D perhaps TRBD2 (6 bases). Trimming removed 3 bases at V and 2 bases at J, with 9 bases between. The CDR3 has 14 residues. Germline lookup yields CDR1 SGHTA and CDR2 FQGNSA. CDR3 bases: TGTGCCAGCAGCTTTAGCGGAAACACAGATACGCAGTATTTT. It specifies CASSFSGNTDTQYF.

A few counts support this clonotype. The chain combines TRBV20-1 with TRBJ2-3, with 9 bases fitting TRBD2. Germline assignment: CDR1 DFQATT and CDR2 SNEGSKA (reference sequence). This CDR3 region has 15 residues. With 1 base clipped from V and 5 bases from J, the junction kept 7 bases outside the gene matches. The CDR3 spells CSARAGSGSGDTQYF. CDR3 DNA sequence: TGCAGTGCTAGAGCGGGTAGCGGGAGTGGAGATACGCAGTATTTT.

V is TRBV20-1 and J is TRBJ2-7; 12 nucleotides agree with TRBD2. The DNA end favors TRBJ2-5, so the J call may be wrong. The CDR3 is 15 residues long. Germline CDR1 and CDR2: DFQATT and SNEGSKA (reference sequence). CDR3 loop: CSAREASGRGETQYF. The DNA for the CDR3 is TGCAGTGCTAGAGAGGCTAGCGGGAGGGGGGAGACCCAGTACTTC.

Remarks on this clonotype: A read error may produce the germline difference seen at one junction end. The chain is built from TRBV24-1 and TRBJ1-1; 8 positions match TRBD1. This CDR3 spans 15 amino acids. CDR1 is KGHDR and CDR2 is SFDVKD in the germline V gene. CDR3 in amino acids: CAARCPNRGNTEAFF. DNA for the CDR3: TGTGCCGCCAGATGTCCTAACAGGGGGAATACTGAAGCTTTCTTT.

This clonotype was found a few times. The CDR3 loop is CASSRQLVRTDTQYF. The CDR3 DNA sequence: TGTGCCAGCAGCCGTCAGCTCGTGCGCACAGATACGCAGTATTTT. The genes are TRBV7-2 and TRBJ2-3, with no clear D. Trimming left V 5 bases short and J 1 base short, with 13 bases between. Germline CDR1 is SGHTA and CDR2 is FQGNSA. This CDR3 comprises 15 residues.

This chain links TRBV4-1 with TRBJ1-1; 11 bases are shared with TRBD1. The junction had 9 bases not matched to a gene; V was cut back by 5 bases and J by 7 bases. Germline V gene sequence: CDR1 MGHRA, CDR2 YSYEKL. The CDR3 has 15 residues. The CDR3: CASSSGQGAMYEAFF. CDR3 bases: TGCGCCAGCAGCTCCGGACAGGGGGCTATGTATGAAGCTTTCTTT.

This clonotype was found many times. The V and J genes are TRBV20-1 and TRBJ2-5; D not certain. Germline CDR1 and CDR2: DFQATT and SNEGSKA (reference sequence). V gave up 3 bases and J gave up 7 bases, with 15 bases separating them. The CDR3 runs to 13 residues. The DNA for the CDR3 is TGCAGTGCTAGCGCGACGGTAGAAGGGACCCAGTACTTC. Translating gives CSASATVEGTQYF.

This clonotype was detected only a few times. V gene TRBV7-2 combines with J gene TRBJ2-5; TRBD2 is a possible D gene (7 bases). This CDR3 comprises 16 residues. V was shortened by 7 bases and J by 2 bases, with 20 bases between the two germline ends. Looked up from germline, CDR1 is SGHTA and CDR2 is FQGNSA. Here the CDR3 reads CASTPLGGRTQETQYF. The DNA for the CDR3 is TGTGCCAGCACCCCTTTGGGGGGGCGGACACAAGAGACCCAGTACTTC.